This T cell receptor beta chain derives from a study of cytomegalovirus exposure and HLA in healthy donors. In the study overall: The 120 validation repertoires, a later analysis reported, used the same platform as the approximately 670 repertoires from the first cohort.

Here immunoSEQ multiplex PCR was the method, and the copy in TCRdb shows in-frame clones only, minus some. The profile shows 70,000 or so clones, roughly 94% of them singletons. This clonotype was obtained from a woman between 18 and 30 years old in good health and CMV-seropositive. Sequencing was carried out using PBMCs.

The CDR3 region has the DNA TGTGCCAGCAGCCAAGAGGGCACAATCTATGGCTACACCTTC. Its translation is CASSQEGTIYGYTF. The V call is TRBV11-3, the J call TRBJ1-2; D is ambiguous. Germline-derived CDR1 and CDR2 are SGHNT and YENEEA. The CDR3 contains 14 residues. V was pared by 5 bases and J by 4 bases, with 14 bases between.